A selection of T cell receptor beta chains follows, all from one sample in a study of T cell repertoires in cytomegalovirus infection. TCRdb re-derived calls from the reads in MiXCR, one entry per CDR3 protein. Among approximately 400,000 distinct CDR3 sequences, roughly 30% were seen once, and the ten largest hold approximately 15%. Sequenced material: PBMCs. The receptors were gathered from a human donor in good health (CMV status not recorded). Some clones in this sample may be carry-over from other donors' samples. CDR3s include the opening cysteine and the closing phenylalanine or tryptophan. A D gene is named only where the DNA matches it firmly. Clone size appears in some rows only: once, few, many, or a class for an expanded clone.

size: NA
D: NA
J: TRBJ1-4
V: TRBV27
length: 14
CDR3: CASSFGQGFGKLFF
DNA: TGTGCCAGCAGTTTTGGGCAGGGCTTCGGAAAACTGTTTTTT

size: few
D: NA
J: TRBJ1-3
V: TRBV6-2/TRBV6-3
length: 20
CDR3: CASRFETGRRPFGAGNTIYF
DNA: TGTGCCAGCAGATTCGAGACGGGACGGAGGCCCTTCGGGGCTGGAAACACCATATATTTT

size: NA
D: NA
J: TRBJ1-4
V: TRBV7-2
length: 14
CDR3: CASSRDSTNEKLLF
DNA: TGTGCCAGCAGCCGGGATTCAACTAATGAAAAACTGCTTTTT

size: NA
D: NA
J: TRBJ2-2
V: TRBV12-3/TRBV12-4
length: 13
CDR3: CANSGGGAGELFF
DNA: TGTGCCAATTCTGGGGGAGGTGCCGGGGAGCTGTTTTTT

size: NA
D: NA
J: TRBJ1-5
V: TRBV6-6
length: 12
CDR3: CAIRAPDQPQHF
DNA: TGTGCCATCCGGGCACCGGATCAGCCCCAGCATTTT

size: NA
D: TRBD1
J: TRBJ1-5
V: TRBV28
length: 15
CDR3: CASSSNRGVNQPQHF
DNA: TGTGCCAGCAGCTCGAACAGGGGGGTAAATCAGCCCCAGCATTTT

size: NA
D: NA
J: TRBJ1-6
V: TRBV4-3
length: 15
CDR3: CASSQDSSYNSPLHF
DNA: TGCGCCAGCAGCCAGGATAGCTCCTATAATTCACCCCTCCACTTT

size: NA
D: NA
J: TRBJ1-4
V: TRBV28
length: 14
CDR3: CASLRGPGSEKLFF
DNA: TGTGCCAGCCTCCGGGGTCCCGGTAGTGAAAAACTGTTTTTT

size: few
D: NA
J: TRBJ1-2
V: TRBV7-2
length: 15
CDR3: CASSLALMTNYGYTF
DNA: TGTGCCAGCAGCTTAGCGCTAATGACTAACTATGGCTACACCTTC

size: many
D: TRBD1
J: TRBJ1-5
V: TRBV7-2
length: 14
CDR3: CASSLTGGQEPQHF
DNA: TGTGCCAGCAGCCTCACAGGGGGCCAAGAGCCCCAGCATTTT

size: many
D: NA
J: TRBJ1-1
V: TRBV6-1
length: 13
CDR3: CASSSHGSTEAFF
DNA: TGTGCCAGCAGTTCCCATGGGAGCACTGAAGCTTTCTTT

size: NA
D: TRBD1
J: TRBJ1-2
V: TRBV27
length: 13
CDR3: CARRGGRFDGYTF
DNA: TGTGCCCGCAGGGGGGGACGGTTCGATGGCTACACCTTC

size: few
D: NA
J: TRBJ1-1
V: TRBV6-6
length: 12
CDR3: CASSWDSAEAFF
DNA: TGTGCCAGCAGTTGGGACTCGGCTGAAGCTTTCTTT

size: NA
D: TRBD2
J: TRBJ2-3
V: TRBV11-2
length: 14
CDR3: CASSPPGGIDTQYF
DNA: TGTGCCAGCAGCCCCCCGGGGGGGATTGATACGCAGTATTTT

size: NA
D: NA
J: TRBJ1-3
V: TRBV4-1
length: 16
CDR3: CASSPGQVLSGNTIYF
DNA: TGCGCCAGCAGCCCTGGGCAAGTCCTCTCTGGAAACACCATATATTTT

size: many
D: NA
J: TRBJ2-1
V: TRBV4-2
length: 17
CDR3: CASSQDRAGAGRNEQFF
DNA: TGTGCCAGCAGCCAAGATAGGGCAGGGGCCGGGAGGAATGAGCAGTTCTTC

size: few
D: NA
J: TRBJ1-6
V: TRBV6-1
length: 17
CDR3: CASSNTGKSSYNSPLHF
DNA: TGTGCCAGCAGTAATACAGGAAAAAGCTCCTATAATTCACCCCTCCACTTT

size: NA
D: NA
J: TRBJ1-2
V: TRBV24-1
length: 16
CDR3: CATSQPRVAGDYGYTF
DNA: TGTGCCACCAGTCAGCCCCGGGTTGCAGGGGACTATGGCTACACCTTC

size: many
D: NA
J: TRBJ1-6
V: TRBV7-2
length: 14
CDR3: CASSLGPRNSPLHF
DNA: TGTGCCAGCAGCTTAGGTCCCCGCAATTCACCCCTCCACTTT

size: few
D: TRBD1
J: TRBJ1-1
V: TRBV7-9
length: 13
CDR3: CASSLGQGIEAFF
DNA: TGTGCCAGCAGTTTGGGACAGGGAATTGAAGCTTTCTTT

size: few
D: TRBD2
J: TRBJ2-1
V: TRBV29-1
length: 15
CDR3: CSVVWGGGPSNEQFF
DNA: TGCAGCGTTGTATGGGGCGGGGGTCCGAGTAATGAGCAGTTCTTC

size: NA
D: NA
J: TRBJ2-1
V: TRBV2
length: 15
CDR3: CASSVLMAGNNEQFF
DNA: TGTGCCAGCAGTGTTCTGATGGCGGGGAACAATGAGCAGTTCTTC

size: few
D: NA
J: TRBJ1-6
V: TRBV4-1
length: 16
CDR3: CASSQEVGLNSSPLHF
DNA: TGCGCCAGCAGCCAAGAAGTCGGGCTAAATAGTTCACCCCTCCACTTT

size: NA
D: TRBD2
J: TRBJ2-5
V: TRBV19
length: 15
CDR3: CASSIIGGGQETQYF
DNA: TGTGCCAGTAGTATTATAGGCGGGGGCCAAGAGACCCAGTACTTC

size: NA
D: NA
J: TRBJ2-1
V: TRBV6-1
length: 12
CDR3: CASSHSSNEQFF
DNA: TGTGCCAGCAGTCATTCTAGCAATGAGCAGTTCTTC

size: few
D: NA
J: TRBJ2-3
V: TRBV20-1
length: 14
CDR3: CSVTRRASTDTQYF
DNA: TGCAGTGTTACCCGGCGGGCCAGCACAGATACGCAGTATTTT

size: few
D: TRBD1
J: TRBJ2-7
V: TRBV20-1
length: 13
CDR3: CSARSGQSYEQYF
DNA: TGCAGTGCTAGGTCGGGACAGTCCTACGAGCAGTACTTC

size: few
D: NA
J: TRBJ1-5
V: TRBV28
length: 14
CDR3: CASSAGDHVQPQHF
DNA: TGTGCCAGCAGCGCAGGGGATCATGTTCAGCCCCAGCATTTT

size: NA
D: NA
J: TRBJ2-5
V: TRBV7-6
length: 13
CDR3: CASSYGNHDTQYF
DNA: TGTGCCAGCTCCTACGGGAACCACGATACCCAGTACTTC

size: NA
D: TRBD1
J: TRBJ1-3
V: TRBV29-1
length: 14
CDR3: CSVEGQGAGNTIYF
DNA: TGCAGCGTTGAAGGACAGGGGGCTGGAAACACCATATATTTT

size: NA
D: TRBD2
J: TRBJ2-7
V: TRBV20-1
length: 13
CDR3: CSASSGGVYEQYF
DNA: TGCAGTGCTTCTAGCGGGGGTGTTTACGAGCAGTACTTC

size: few
D: TRBD1
J: TRBJ1-1
V: TRBV6-5
length: 14
CDR3: CASSRYRGNTEAFF
DNA: TGTGCCAGCAGTCGGTACAGGGGGAACACTGAAGCTTTCTTT

size: few
D: TRBD2
J: TRBJ2-4
V: TRBV25-1
length: 14
CDR3: CASSRGGSENIQYF
DNA: TGTGCCAGCAGTCGCGGGGGGAGCGAAAACATTCAGTACTTC

size: NA
D: TRBD2
J: TRBJ2-1
V: TRBV12-3/TRBV12-4
length: 17
CDR3: CASSLPAGTSGYNEQFF
DNA: TGTGCCAGCAGTTTACCGGCCGGGACTAGCGGATACAATGAGCAGTTCTTC

size: few
D: TRBD1
J: TRBJ1-2
V: TRBV6-2/TRBV6-3
length: 15
CDR3: CASSSGGKRNYGYTF
DNA: TGTGCCAGCAGTTCAGGGGGCAAGCGGAACTATGGCTACACCTTC

size: NA
D: NA
J: TRBJ2-7
V: TRBV4-1
length: 15
CDR3: CASSRTEKVSYEQYF
DNA: TGCGCCAGCAGCCGAACAGAGAAAGTATCCTACGAGCAGTACTTC

size: few
D: NA
J: TRBJ1-2
V: TRBV29-1
length: 13
CDR3: CSVERRINYGYTF
DNA: TGCAGCGTTGAGCGCAGGATTAACTATGGCTACACCTTC

size: NA
D: NA
J: TRBJ1-6
V: TRBV6-2/TRBV6-3
length: 13
CDR3: CATSLPYNSPLHF
DNA: TGTGCCACCTCGCTACCTTATAATTCACCCCTCCACTTT

size: NA
D: NA
J: TRBJ2-5
V: TRBV2
length: 10
CDR3: CASSETAPYF
DNA: TGTGCCAGCAGTGAAACTGCTCCGTACTTC

size: many
D: NA
J: TRBJ1-2
V: TRBV12-3/TRBV12-4
length: 15
CDR3: CASSPGREINYGYTF
DNA: TGTGCCAGCAGTCCCGGACGGGAGATTAACTATGGCTACACCTTC

size: many
D: NA
J: TRBJ1-5
V: TRBV12-3/TRBV12-4
length: 14
CDR3: CASSFRAYYGPQHF
DNA: TGTGCCAGCAGTTTCAGGGCCTACTATGGGCCCCAGCATTTT

size: NA
D: NA
J: TRBJ2-1
V: TRBV20-1
length: 13
CDR3: CSARGLNYNEQFF
DNA: TGCAGTGCTAGGGGACTTAACTACAATGAGCAGTTCTTC

size: NA
D: TRBD1
J: TRBJ2-2
V: TRBV7-9
length: 17
CDR3: CASSLDPAGQGSGELFF
DNA: TGTGCCAGCAGCTTAGACCCTGCGGGACAGGGCAGCGGGGAGCTGTTTTTT

size: few
D: NA
J: TRBJ2-1
V: TRBV11-2
length: 15
CDR3: CASSIVPGQGNEQFF
DNA: TGTGCCAGCAGCATTGTTCCGGGGCAAGGCAATGAGCAGTTCTTC

size: NA
D: TRBD2
J: TRBJ2-3
V: TRBV5-1
length: 13
CDR3: CASRPGGTDTQYF
DNA: TGCGCCAGCCGCCCCGGGGGGACAGATACGCAGTATTTT

size: many
D: TRBD1
J: TRBJ1-2
V: TRBV12-3/TRBV12-4
length: 13
CDR3: CASSNRGNYGYTF
DNA: TGTGCCAGCAGCAACAGGGGGAACTATGGCTACACCTTC

size: NA
D: TRBD1
J: TRBJ1-2
V: TRBV5-1
length: 17
CDR3: CASSYSTLGQGNYGYTF
DNA: TGCGCCAGCAGCTATTCCACTCTGGGACAGGGGAACTATGGCTACACCTTC

size: many
D: TRBD1
J: TRBJ1-2
V: TRBV7-2
length: 17
CDR3: CASSLTPDRGDLYGYTF
DNA: TGTGCCAGCAGCCTAACGCCGGACAGGGGGGACCTCTATGGCTACACCTTC

size: many
D: NA
J: TRBJ2-1
V: TRBV7-2
length: 14
CDR3: CASSFSLVGNEQFF
DNA: TGTGCCAGCAGCTTCAGTCTAGTTGGCAATGAGCAGTTCTTC

size: NA
D: NA
J: TRBJ1-2
V: TRBV12-3/TRBV12-4
length: 14
CDR3: CASSLSQGYYGYTF
DNA: TGTGCCAGCAGTTTATCTCAGGGTTACTATGGCTACACCTTC

size: NA
D: TRBD1
J: TRBJ2-1
V: TRBV7-2
length: 13
CDR3: CASSPGQGFAQFF
DNA: TGTGCCAGCAGCCCAGGACAGGGTTTTGCGCAGTTCTTC

size: many
D: TRBD2
J: TRBJ2-1
V: TRBV7-2
length: 17
CDR3: CASSLASGGGAYNEQFF
DNA: TGTGCCAGCAGCTTAGCATCGGGCGGGGGGGCCTACAATGAGCAGTTCTTC

size: NA
D: TRBD2
J: TRBJ2-3
V: TRBV7-2
length: 15
CDR3: CASSLEAGVSWTHYF
DNA: TGTGCCAGCAGCTTAGAAGCGGGGGTTAGTTGGACGCATTATTTT

size: few
D: TRBD1
J: TRBJ1-2
V: TRBV6-2/TRBV6-3
length: 14
CDR3: CASSLQGVNYGYTF
DNA: TGTGCCAGCAGCCTACAGGGGGTAAACTATGGCTACACCTTC